Below are 27 T cell receptor beta chains sequenced from a single sample in a study of blood T cell repertoires in COVID-19. Sequencing was performed with immunoSEQ multiplex PCR; in TCRdb, only in-frame clones are kept and a portion is missing. Among roughly 230,000 clones listed, around 90% were seen once. What was sequenced was peripheral blood. These receptors all stem from a woman aged 55-70 years with COVID-19, enrolled during active disease.

The V and J genes are TRBV9 and TRBJ1-3; D is undetermined. The CDR3 runs 13 residues. Deletions cut 0 bases from V and 7 bases from J, with 8 bases between. Germline V lookup: CDR1 SGDLS, CDR2 YYNGEE. This CDR3 reads CASSVATGNTIYF. CDR3 bases: TGTGCCAGCAGCGTAGCGACGGGGAACACCATATATTTT.

This clone appeared once. The chain recombines TRBV18 with TRBJ2-3, with 8 bases aligning to TRBD1. Looked up from germline, CDR1 is KGHSH and CDR2 is LQKENI. This CDR3 has 17 residues. The ends lost 2 bases at V and 3 bases at J; junction bases unmatched: 10. CDR3 coding DNA: TGTGCCAGCTCACCAGAGGTGGCAGGGGGCGGGACAGATACGCAGTATTTT. It specifies CASSPEVAGGGTDTQYF.

The V call is TRBV7-2, the J call TRBJ1-2; 7 nucleotides agree with TRBD1. The length of the CDR3 is 13 residues. Germline CDR1 reads SGHTA; CDR2 reads FQGNSA. With V trimmed by 6 bases and J by 6 bases, 7 bases remained unmatched. The CDR3 region is CASRLDRVDGYTF. The CDR3 coding sequence is TGTGCCAGCAGACTCGACAGGGTCGATGGCTACACCTTC.

This rearrangement joins TRBV18 to TRBJ1-1, with 7 bases lining up with TRBD1. Germline loops: CDR1 KGHSH, CDR2 LQKENI. With V trimmed by 5 bases and J by 0 bases, 6 bases remained unmatched. There are 15 residues in the CDR3. The CDR3 region is CASSTGTVMNTEAFF. CDR3 coding DNA: TGTGCCAGCTCAACCGGGACAGTGATGAACACTGAAGCTTTCTTT.

The count of this clone is one. This sequence joins TRBV5-4 and TRBJ1-2, with D perhaps TRBD1 (6 bases). Germline V CDR1 and CDR2: SGHNT, YYREEE (reference sequence). The germline V and J ends were trimmed by 5 bases and 4 bases, with 15 bases remaining between them. This CDR3 is built from 14 residues. In DNA form, the CDR3 reads TGTGCCAGCAGGGGGGCTGAGGGCGTCTATGGCTACACCTTC. It specifies CASRGAEGVYGYTF. Together with reference TRBV5-4 and TRBJ1-2, the CDR3 gives the full variable domain: ETGVTQSPTHLIKTRGQQVTLRCSSQSGHNTVSWYQQALGQGPQFIFQYYREEENGRGNFPPRFSGLQFPNYSSELNVNALELDDSALYLCASRGAEGVYGYTFGSGTRLTVV.

This chain uses TRBV20-1 with TRBJ2-7; D is possibly TRBD1 (7 bases). From germline, CDR1 is DFQATT and CDR2 SNEGSKA (reference sequence). This CDR3 comprises 13 residues. V lost 3 bases and J lost 3, with 12 bases in between. The chain's CDR3 is CSASGQGGYEQYF. The DNA of the CDR3 is TGCAGTGCTAGTGGGCAGGGGGGCTACGAGCAGTACTTC.

This clone was seen a handful of times. The chain links TRBV11-3 to TRBJ1-2, with 10 bases aligning to TRBD1. The germline CDR1 and CDR2 sequences are SGHNT and YENEEA. This CDR3 is 13 amino acids long. J gave up 4 bases and V 9 bases, and 5 bases lay outside the gene matches. CDR3 DNA sequence: TGTGCCAGGGGACAGGGGACTCTCTATGGCTACACCTTC. This translates into CARGQGTLYGYTF.

This clone showed up just once. The rearrangement joins TRBV19 to TRBJ1-1, with TRBD1 matching 8 bases. V lost 5 bases to trimming and J lost 1 base; unmatched junction nucleotides: 15. Germline-derived CDR1 and CDR2 are LNHDA and SQIVND (reference sequence). The CDR3 consists of 18 residues. CDR3 region: CASSLGGGQAVANTEAFF. The CDR3 nucleotides are TGTGCCAGTAGTTTGGGAGGGGGACAGGCCGTCGCGAACACTGAAGCTTTCTTT.

V is TRBV5-1 and J is TRBJ1-6; 7 bases fit TRBD1. CDR1 SGHRS and CDR2 YFSETQ come from the germline V gene. The CDR3 spans 14 residues. V gave up 5 bases and J gave up 6 bases; unmatched junction bases: 5. The CDR3 DNA reads as TGCGCCAGCAGAGGGGGCTCCGGTAATTCACCCCTCCACTTT. This gives the protein CASRGGSGNSPLHF.

V usage is TRBV5-6 and J usage is TRBJ2-1; TRBD2 is a possible D gene (6 bases). V was cut by 1 base and J by 9 bases, with 14 bases left in between. CDR3 length equals 14 residues. The V gene's germline CDR1 is SGHDT and CDR2 YYEEEE. CDR3 region: CASSLRGGWSEQFF. In DNA, the CDR3 is TGTGCCAGCAGCTTGCGCGGAGGGTGGAGTGAGCAGTTCTTC.

The genes are TRBV5-1 and TRBJ2-3; weak D call: TRBD1 (5 bases). CDR3 length: 15 residues. Trimming stripped 5 bases from V and 3 bases from J, with 16 bases between. CDR1 and CDR2 from the germline V gene are SGHRS and YFSETQ. The CDR3 coding sequence is TGCGCCAGCAGACGACAGATGGGGTGGACAGATACGCAGTATTTT. Translation: CASRRQMGWTDTQYF.

The chain uses TRBV7-3 and TRBJ2-2, with 7 nucleotides matching TRBD1. Trimming took 4 bases from V and 5 from J; bases not matched to a gene: 4. Germline V gene data show CDR1 as SGHTA and CDR2 as FQGTGA. The CDR3 totals 14 residues. The CDR3 protein is CASSSGQATGELFF. The CDR3 DNA follows: TGTGCCAGCAGCTCTGGACAGGCGACCGGGGAGCTGTTTTTT.

The CDR3 loop reads CASSTGTGVWDEQYF. In nucleotides, the CDR3 is TGTGCCAGCAGCACCGGGACAGGGGTTTGGGACGAGCAGTACTTC. V is TRBV11-1 and J is TRBJ2-7, with 10 bases identical to TRBD1. The CDR3 covers 15 residues. V shed 5 bases, J shed 5 bases, and the junction held 9 bases outside the gene matches. In germline, CDR1 is SGHAT, CDR2 FQDESV (reference sequence). The variable domain in full, with the rest retrieved from reference TRBV11-1 and TRBJ2-7, is EAEVAQSPRYKITEKSQAVAFWCDPISGHATLYWYRQILGQGPELLVQFQDESVVDDSQLPKDRFSAERLKGVDSTLKIQPAELGDSAMYLCASSTGTGVWDEQYFGPGTRLTVT.

The V gene is TRBV6-5, the J gene TRBJ2-1; D not resolved. V lost 0 bases to trimming and J lost 7 bases, with 7 bases between them. The CDR3 extends over 13 amino acids. Germline assignment: CDR1 MNHEY and CDR2 SVGAGI. The CDR3 is CASSYSRINEQFF. The CDR3 bases are TGTGCCAGCAGTTACTCGCGGATAAATGAGCAGTTCTTC.

This sequence joins TRBV12-3 or TRBV12-4 and TRBJ2-7; D possibly corresponds to TRBD1 (6 bases). The CDR3 totals 13 residues. Trimming removed 7 bases at V and 3 bases at J, with 13 bases between. CDR3 sequence (DNA): TGTGCCAGCACCGACAGGTTAGGCTACGAGCAGTACTTC. It translates to CASTDRLGYEQYF.

This rearrangement joins TRBV27 to TRBJ1-1; possibly TRBD1 for D (5 bases). Trimming removed 6 bases at V and 6 bases at J, with 14 bases between. Germline assignment: CDR1 MNHEY and CDR2 SMNVEV (reference sequence). CDR3 length: 13 residues. The CDR3 coding sequence is TGTGCCAGCAGCCTCCGGGAGGGGTCTGAAGCTTTCTTT. Encoded protein: CASSLREGSEAFF.

The chain combines TRBV6-2 or TRBV6-3 with TRBJ1-3; TRBD1 might be the D (5 bases). The V end was cut by 6 bases, the J end by 3 bases, with 15 bases between. The CDR3 consists of 15 residues. The germline V gene has CDR1 MNHEY and CDR2 SVGEGT. The CDR3 sequence is CASSPGTGGGNTIYF. CDR3 sequence (DNA): TGTGCCAGCAGCCCCGGGACGGGAGGTGGAAACACCATATATTTT.

The J gene is TRBJ1-2, the V gene TRBV29-1, with a tentative D call TRBD1 (6 bases). CDR3 size: 14 residues. The germline gives CDR1 SQVTM, CDR2 ANQGSEA. Trimming stripped 2 bases from V and 7 bases from J, with 17 bases between. The CDR3 loop reads CSVEIFGDRSGYTF. CDR3 DNA: TGCAGCGTTGAAATCTTTGGAGACAGGTCTGGCTACACCTTC. Using reference TRBV29-1 and TRBJ1-2 for the parts outside the CDR3, the full variable domain is SAVISQKPSRDICQRGTSLTIQCQVDSQVTMMFWYRQQPGQSLTLIATANQGSEATYESGFVIDKFPISRPNLTFSTLTVSNMSPEDSSIYLCSVEIFGDRSGYTFGSGTRLTVV.

This clone has a single count. In DNA form, the CDR3 reads TGTGCCATCACTTTTCCATCGAGGGAACTGAACACTGAAGCTTTCTTT. Translated: CAITFPSRELNTEAFF. The genes are TRBV10-3 and TRBJ1-1; the D is unclear. V gave up 7 bases and J gave up 0 bases, with 18 bases separating them. Per the germline V gene, CDR1 is ENHRY and CDR2 is SYGVKD. The CDR3 loop spans 16 amino acids.

The CDR3 DNA reads as TGTGCCAGCACTGACAGCGAAAAACTGTTTTTT. It yields the protein CASTDSEKLFF. The chain links TRBV12-3 or TRBV12-4 to TRBJ1-4; D is possibly TRBD1 (5 bases). V lost 7 bases and J 8 bases, leaving 8 bases between the germline ends. The CDR3 covers 11 residues.

The chain employs TRBV19 and TRBJ2-3; D is possibly TRBD1 (5 bases). V was shortened by 0 bases and J by 0 bases, with 10 bases between the two germline ends. The CDR3 runs to 16 residues. CDR1 and CDR2 (germline): LNHDA, SQIVND (reference sequence). The CDR3, as DNA: TGTGCCAGTAGTATAGATCAGGGTGGTAGCACAGATACGCAGTATTTT. Amino acids: CASSIDQGGSTDTQYF.

The V gene is TRBV11-1, the J gene TRBJ2-2, with D uncertain. The germline V gene encodes CDR1 SGHAT and CDR2 FQDESV (reference sequence). CDR3 length equals 13 residues. Trimming cost V 3 bases and J 1 base, with 3 bases left between them. The CDR3 bases are TGTGCCAGCAGCTTCCAGAACACCGGGGAGCTGTTTTTT. Protein: CASSFQNTGELFF.

This clone was seen ten or more times. V gene TRBV14 combines with J gene TRBJ2-3; 7 nucleotides align to TRBD2. Germline V CDR1 and CDR2: SGHDN, FVKESK. V dropped 0 bases and J dropped 0; count of bases not matched to a gene: 15. The CDR3 contains 20 residues. CDR3 protein: CASSQEPGGGSQPSTDTQYF. DNA for the CDR3: TGTGCCAGCAGCCAAGAACCCGGGGGAGGGTCCCAGCCCAGCACAGATACGCAGTATTTT.

The chain is built from TRBV27 and TRBJ2-1; the D is unclear. The V end was cut by 8 bases, the J end by 0 bases, with 8 bases between. The CDR3 covers 13 residues. Germline CDR1 and CDR2: MNHEY and SMNVEV (reference sequence). The CDR3 nucleotides read TGTGCCAGCCATCCCAGCTCCTACAATGAGCAGTTCTTC. Its protein product is CASHPSSYNEQFF.

The rearrangement joins TRBV13 to TRBJ2-7, with a possible D match to TRBD2 (6 bases). Germline assignment: CDR1 PRHDT and CDR2 FYEKMQ (reference sequence). V lost 0 bases and J 0 bases, leaving 9 bases between the germline ends. This CDR3 has 15 amino acids. The CDR3: CASSLGGGSSYEQYF. The CDR3 coding sequence is TGTGCCAGCAGCTTAGGGGGGGGTTCCTCCTACGAGCAGTACTTC.

The chain recombines TRBV18 with TRBJ1-5; a possible D gene is TRBD1 (5 bases). Trimming removed 6 bases at V and 5 bases at J, with 14 bases between. The CDR3 extends over 14 amino acids. CDR1 KGHSH and CDR2 LQKENI come from the germline V gene. The CDR3 protein is CASSPQGSDQPQHF. DNA of the CDR3: TGTGCCAGCTCCCCCCAGGGTTCCGATCAGCCCCAGCATTTT.

The chain uses TRBV7-2 and TRBJ1-5, with TRBD1 matching over 7 bases. Per germline, CDR1 SGHTA and CDR2 FQGNSA. The J segment lost 5 bases and the V segment lost 5 bases, leaving 3 bases of the junction unmatched. The CDR3 is 13 amino acids. The CDR3 nucleotides are TGTGCCAGCAGCCGGGACAGACATCAGCCCCAGCATTTT. It translates to CASSRDRHQPQHF.